The entry below describes one T cell receptor (beta chain). Germline CDR1 MDHEN, CDR2 SYDVKM. V lost 6 bases, J lost 4 bases, and 7 bases stayed unmatched. There are 15 residues in the CDR3. These data are taken from a study of shared clonotypes between healthy human individuals. Measured with immunoSEQ multiplex PCR; TCRdb has only the in-frame clones, and not every one. The sample records around 550,000 clones, about 96% being singletons. Each of the donors was a healthy adult who was HIV-negative and had not had a recent acute infection or vaccination. Nashville, Tennessee was home to all donors, who were Caucasian adults. Splitting of CD4+ cells produced CD45RA+ naive and CD45RA-negative memory subsets.

The receptor comes from a woman in her twenties or thirties in good health. V and J are TRBV28 and TRBJ2-3; 10 nucleotides agree with TRBD1. Sequencing was done on a sample of naive CD4+ T cells sorted from blood. The subset: CD45RA+ positively selected. CDR3 amino acids: CASRVPGTGADTQYF. CDR3 in DNA: TGTGCCAGCAGGGTGCCCGGGACAGGGGCAGATACGCAGTATTTT.